This T cell receptor (beta chain) was recorded in a study of T cell changes during pregnancy in multiple sclerosis. Per the germline V gene, CDR1 is MNHNY and CDR2 is SVGAGI (reference sequence). V shed 8 bases, J shed 7 bases, and the junction held 7 bases outside the gene matches. CDR3 length: 13 amino acids. Method: immunoSEQ multiplex PCR; TCRdb's copy keeps in-frame clones and lacks some. The sample carries about 34,000 clones, 70% to 90% recorded once. This clonotype originated in a female donor with multiple sclerosis, enrolled in a pregnancy study. The J gene is TRBJ1-5, the V gene TRBV6-6; TRBD1 matches 8 bases. The source material was CD8+ T cells from peripheral blood mononuclear cells, sampled in the third trimester of pregnancy. The CDR3 sequence: CASSVQGAQPQHF. The CDR3 DNA follows: TGTGCCAGCTCAGTCCAGGGGGCCCAGCCCCAGCATTTT.